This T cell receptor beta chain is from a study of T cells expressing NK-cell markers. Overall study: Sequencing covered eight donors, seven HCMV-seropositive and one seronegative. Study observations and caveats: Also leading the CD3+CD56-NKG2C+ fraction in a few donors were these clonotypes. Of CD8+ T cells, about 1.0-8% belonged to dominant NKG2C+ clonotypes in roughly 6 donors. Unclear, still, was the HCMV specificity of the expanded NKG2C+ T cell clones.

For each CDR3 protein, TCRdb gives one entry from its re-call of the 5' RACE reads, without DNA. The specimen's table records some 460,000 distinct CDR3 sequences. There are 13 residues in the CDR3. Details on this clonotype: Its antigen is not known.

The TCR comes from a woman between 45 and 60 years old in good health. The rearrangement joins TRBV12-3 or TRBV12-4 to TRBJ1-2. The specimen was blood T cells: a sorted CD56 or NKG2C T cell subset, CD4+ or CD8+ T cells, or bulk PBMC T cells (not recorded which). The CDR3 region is CASTWGRTYGYTF.